The 16 T cell receptor beta chains reported below all come from one sample, sequenced in a study of T cells after yellow fever vaccination. Each CDR3 protein is one row after TCRdb ran MiXCR on the 5' RACE reads. The sample has about 58,000 distinct CDR3 sequences, more than 5.5% seen once; the top ten hold roughly 40%. Sequenced material: CD8+ T cells sorted from PBMCs, taken on the day of the first yellow fever vaccination. The origin of the receptors is a man aged 18 to 30 who received the YFV17D yellow fever vaccine.

This clonotype was recorded many times. This chain links TRBV5-1 with TRBJ2-3; 11 nucleotides agree with TRBD2. V lost 2 bases and J lost 6; bases outside the gene matches: 8. Germline CDR1 and CDR2: SGHRS and YFSETQ. There are 16 residues in the CDR3. The DNA for the CDR3 is TGCGCCAGCAGCTTACTAGCGGGGGCTGGAGTGGATACGCAGTATTTT. This translates into CASSLLAGAGVDTQYF.

A note on this clonotype: Mismatch with germline at one junction end may stem from a read error. The gene calls are TRBV3-1 and TRBJ2-7; 10 bases are shared with TRBD1. Per the germline V gene, CDR1 is LGHDT and CDR2 is YNNKEL (reference sequence). The CDR3 contains 15 residues. CDR3 nucleotides: TGTGCCTGCAGCCTGTCCGGGACAGGGGCCTACGAGCAGTACTTC. This gives the protein CACSLSGTGAYEQYF.

This chain uses TRBV6-5 with TRBJ1-2, with D maybe TRBD1 (6 bases). Trimming removed 0 bases from V and 4 bases from J, with 15 bases in between. This CDR3 spans 16 amino acids. Germline V gives CDR1 MNHEY, CDR2 SVGAGI. The CDR3: CASSYSRGAPGYGYTF. CDR3 DNA: TGTGCCAGCAGTTACTCGAGGGGGGCGCCGGGCTATGGCTACACCTTC.

This clonotype has ten or more counts. The chain carries TRBV20-1 and TRBJ1-2; 11 positions agree with TRBD1. The germline V gene encodes CDR1 DFQATT and CDR2 SNEGSKA (reference sequence). V lost 0 bases, J lost 6 bases, and 6 bases stayed unmatched. The CDR3 runs 15 residues. The CDR3 sequence: CSARDWTGGSNGYTF. The CDR3 DNA follows: TGCAGTGCTAGAGATTGGACAGGGGGCTCCAATGGCTACACCTTC.

This clonotype was seen at least ten times. The V call is TRBV4-3, the J call TRBJ1-4, with D perhaps matching TRBD1 (6 bases). There are 17 residues in the CDR3. V lost 0 bases and J 5 bases, leaving 16 bases between the germline ends. The germline CDR1 and CDR2 sequences are LGHNA and YSLEER. The CDR3 loop reads CASSQETRGQSNEKLFF. The CDR3, as DNA: TGCGCCAGCAGCCAAGAGACCCGTGGACAGTCAAATGAAAAACTGTTTTTT.

A note on this clonotype: Mismatch with germline at one junction end may stem from a read error. The gene calls are TRBV6-1 and TRBJ1-2; 8 bases align to TRBD1. CDR3 length equals 17 residues. Germline V gives CDR1 MNHNS, CDR2 SASEGT. This chain's CDR3 is CASSPEQGARGNYGCTF. In DNA, the CDR3 is TGTGCCAGCAGCCCCGAGCAGGGGGCGCGGGGTAACTATGGCTGCACCTTC.

This clonotype showed up just a few times. The rearrangement uses TRBV7-3 and TRBJ2-2, with 8 positions matching TRBD2. Germline V gives CDR1 SGHTA, CDR2 FQGTGA. This CDR3 comprises 16 residues. Germline trimming cut 3 bases from V and 7 bases from J; bases unmatched to any gene: 10. Here the CDR3 reads CASSFEPGGAVGELFF. The CDR3 DNA reads as TGTGCCAGCAGCTTCGAGCCGGGGGGGGCCGTCGGGGAGCTGTTTTTT.

This clonotype rates as medium-sized (0.01 to 0.1%). The chain uses TRBV14 and TRBJ2-7; no definite D call. V dropped 3 bases and J dropped 0 bases, with 3 bases sitting between them. From germline, CDR1 is SGHDN and CDR2 FVKESK. The CDR3 loop spans 12 amino acids. CDR3 sequence: CASSHSSYEQYV. CDR3 sequence (DNA): TGTGCCAGCAGCCATAGCTCCTACGAGCAGTACGTC.

There are a few counts of this clonotype. The V gene is TRBV6-1, the J gene TRBJ1-3; no firm D call. The V and J ends lost 0 bases and 0 bases respectively, with 6 bases between them. The CDR3 runs to 15 residues. Germline V gives CDR1 MNHNS, CDR2 SASEGT. The CDR3 spells CASSEAPLSGNTIYF. The DNA of the CDR3 is TGTGCCAGCAGTGAAGCGCCCCTCTCTGGAAACACCATATATTTT.

The V gene is TRBV20-1, the J gene TRBJ2-7; TRBD2 agrees at 9 bases. Germline V gene sequence: CDR1 DFQATT, CDR2 SNEGSKA (reference sequence). This CDR3 region has 13 residues. V gave up 5 bases and J gave up 7 bases; unmatched junction bases: 9. This CDR3 is CSAGAGGYGEQYF. For the CDR3, the DNA is TGCAGTGCTGGAGCGGGGGGATATGGTGAGCAGTACTTC.

In its sample, this clonotype was seen many times. This chain joins TRBV12-3 or TRBV12-4 and TRBJ1-1, with D hard to call. V gave up 3 bases and J gave up 10 bases, with 6 bases separating them. This CDR3 comprises 10 residues. CDR3 region: CASSFGRAFF. CDR3 DNA: TGTGCCAGCAGTTTTGGGCGAGCTTTCTTT.

V is TRBV20-1 and J is TRBJ2-7, with D tentatively TRBD1 or TRBD2 (5 bases each). V lost 3 bases and J lost 6, with 9 bases in between. The CDR3 covers 11 residues. Germline V gene sequence: CDR1 DFQATT, CDR2 SNEGSKA (reference sequence). The CDR3 reads CSARWGIEQYV. The CDR3 DNA is TGCAGTGCTAGGTGGGGGATCGAGCAGTACGTC.

This clonotype was recorded a few times. The V gene is TRBV18, the J gene TRBJ1-1, with a possible D match to TRBD1 (5 bases). The CDR3 totals 15 residues. Trimming took 2 bases from V and 5 from J, leaving 15 bases between them. Per germline, CDR1 KGHSH and CDR2 LQKENI. This CDR3 reads CASSPGWGGWTEAFF. Written as DNA, the CDR3 is TGTGCCAGCTCACCAGGGTGGGGGGGTTGGACTGAAGCTTTCTTT.

A word on this clonotype: With a much larger clone just one base away, this may be a read error. The chain employs TRBV5-1 and TRBJ1-2; perhaps TRBD1 as D (5 bases). The V and J ends lost 4 bases and 4 bases respectively, with 23 bases between them. CDR1 is SGHRS, CDR2 YFSETQ, per germline. The CDR3 consists of 17 residues. This CDR3 reads CASSPGSEAAPFYGYTF. The CDR3 DNA is TGCGCCAGCAGCCCAGGGAGCGAGGCCGCCCCCTTCTATGGCTACACCTTC.

For this clonotype: The junction does not match germline at one end; this may be a read error. CDR3 in DNA: TGTGCCATACCGATCGGCGGTACTACAGATACGAAGTATTTT. Protein product: CAIPIGGTTDTKYF. V and J are TRBV7-9 and TRBJ2-3; D unclear. The CDR3 extends over 14 amino acids. Germline V gives CDR1 SEHNR, CDR2 FQNEAQ (reference sequence).

On this clonotype: Since no conserved phenylalanine or tryptophan closes the CDR3, a read error is the likely cause. The genes are TRBV27 and TRBJ2-3; no clear D gene. The CDR3 spans 13 residues. V lost 6 bases to trimming and J lost 0 bases, with 7 bases between them. Germline CDR1 is MNHEY and CDR2 is SMNVEV (reference sequence). CDR3 protein: CASSPSSTDTQYL. The CDR3 DNA follows: TGTGCCAGCAGCCCCTCTAGCACAGATACGCAGTATCTT.